This T cell receptor beta chain was documented in a study of shared T cell receptors in the human thymus. J lost 6 bases, V lost 1 base, and 7 bases had no gene match. The CDR3 extends over 16 amino acids. Per germline, CDR1 SGHAT and CDR2 FQNNGV. Measured with immunoSEQ multiplex PCR; TCRdb has only the in-frame clones, and not every one. The sample records 640,000 or so clones, 87% being singletons. These records were also assigned to another study, of human thymus T cells. That work contributes: Donors were healthy Finnish infants having corrective surgery for congenital heart defects. It was from resections taken during corrective heart surgery that the thymus tissue came.

The rearrangement uses TRBV11-2 and TRBJ1-2; 11 nucleotides line up with TRBD1. The sequenced sample consisted of thymocytes. This receptor was taken from a boy under two years old with a congenital heart defect. The CDR3 DNA is TGTGCCAGCAGCTTAGGACGGGGGGACAGGGGGAATGGCTACACCTTC. Protein product: CASSLGRGDRGNGYTF.